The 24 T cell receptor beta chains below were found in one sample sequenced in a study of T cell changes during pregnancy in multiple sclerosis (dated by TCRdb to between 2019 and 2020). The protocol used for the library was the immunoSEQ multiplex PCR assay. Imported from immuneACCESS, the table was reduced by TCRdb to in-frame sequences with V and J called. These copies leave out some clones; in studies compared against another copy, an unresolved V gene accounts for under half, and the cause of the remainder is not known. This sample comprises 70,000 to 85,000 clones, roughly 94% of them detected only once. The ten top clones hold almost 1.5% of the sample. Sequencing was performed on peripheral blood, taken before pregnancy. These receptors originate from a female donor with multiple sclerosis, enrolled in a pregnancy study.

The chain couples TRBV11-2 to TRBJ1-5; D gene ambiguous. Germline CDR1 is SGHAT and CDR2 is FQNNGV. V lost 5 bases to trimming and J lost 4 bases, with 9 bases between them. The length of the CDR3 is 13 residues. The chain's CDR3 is CASSGEANQPQHF. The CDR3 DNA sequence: TGTGCCAGCAGCGGGGAGGCTAATCAGCCCCAGCATTTT. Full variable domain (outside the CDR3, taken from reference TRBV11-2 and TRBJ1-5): EAGVAQSPRYKIIEKRQSVAFWCNPISGHATLYWYQQILGQGPKLLIQFQNNGVVDDSQLPKDRFSAERLKGVDSTLKIQPAKLEDSAVYLCASSGEANQPQHFGDGTRLSIL.

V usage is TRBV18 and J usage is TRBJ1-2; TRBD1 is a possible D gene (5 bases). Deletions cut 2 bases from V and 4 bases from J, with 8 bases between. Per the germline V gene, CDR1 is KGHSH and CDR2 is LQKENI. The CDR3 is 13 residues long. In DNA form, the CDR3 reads TGTGCCAGCTCACCAAGGACATTCTATGGCTACACCTTC. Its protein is CASSPRTFYGYTF. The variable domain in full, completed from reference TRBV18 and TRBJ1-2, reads NAGVMQNPRHLVRRRGQEARLRCSPMKGHSHVYWYRQLPEEGLKFMVYLQKENIIDESGMPKERFSAEFPKEGPSILRIQQVVRGDSAAYFCASSPRTFYGYTFGSGTRLTVV.

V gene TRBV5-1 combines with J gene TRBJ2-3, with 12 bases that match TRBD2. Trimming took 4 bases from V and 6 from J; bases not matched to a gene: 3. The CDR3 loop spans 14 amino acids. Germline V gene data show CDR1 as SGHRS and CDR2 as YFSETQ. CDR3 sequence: CASSEGLAGDTQYF. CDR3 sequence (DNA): TGCGCCAGCAGCGAAGGACTAGCGGGGGATACGCAGTATTTT. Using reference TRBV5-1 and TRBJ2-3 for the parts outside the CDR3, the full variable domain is KAGVTQTPRYLIKTRGQQVTLSCSPISGHRSVSWYQQTPGQGLQFLFEYFSETQRNKGNFPGRFSGRQFSNSRSEMNVSTLELGDSALYLCASSEGLAGDTQYFGPGTRLTVL.

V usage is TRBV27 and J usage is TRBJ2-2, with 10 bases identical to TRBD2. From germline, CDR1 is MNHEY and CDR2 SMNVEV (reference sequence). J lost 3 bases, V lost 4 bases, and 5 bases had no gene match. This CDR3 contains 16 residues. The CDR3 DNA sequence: TGTGCCAGCAGTTATAGCGGGGGGACCCACACCGGGGAGCTGTTTTTT. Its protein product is CASSYSGGTHTGELFF.

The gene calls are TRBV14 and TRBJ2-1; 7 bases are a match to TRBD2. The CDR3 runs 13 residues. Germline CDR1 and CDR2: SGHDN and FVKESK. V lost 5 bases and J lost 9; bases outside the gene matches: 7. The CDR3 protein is CASSARLAGEQFF. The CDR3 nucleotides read TGTGCCAGCAGCGCCCGACTAGCCGGTGAGCAGTTCTTC.

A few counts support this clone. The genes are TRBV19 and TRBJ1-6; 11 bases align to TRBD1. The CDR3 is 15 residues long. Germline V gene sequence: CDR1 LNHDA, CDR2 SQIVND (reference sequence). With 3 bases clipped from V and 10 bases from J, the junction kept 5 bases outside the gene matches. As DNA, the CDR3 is TGTGCCAGTAGTATGGGGGACAGGGGGTCATCACCCCTCCACTTT. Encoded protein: CASSMGDRGSSPLHF. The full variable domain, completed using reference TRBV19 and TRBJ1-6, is DGGITQSPKYLFRKEGQNVTLSCEQNLNHDAMYWYRQDPGQGLRLIYYSQIVNDFQKGDIAEGYSVSREKKESFPLTVTSAQKNPTAFYLCASSMGDRGSSPLHFGNGTRLTVT.

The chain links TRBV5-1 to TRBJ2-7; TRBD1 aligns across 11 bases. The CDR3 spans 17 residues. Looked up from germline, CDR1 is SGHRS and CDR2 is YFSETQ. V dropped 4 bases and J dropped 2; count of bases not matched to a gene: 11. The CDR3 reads CASSPSMPGQGAYEQYF. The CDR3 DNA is TGCGCCAGCAGCCCCAGTATGCCGGGACAGGGGGCCTACGAGCAGTACTTC.

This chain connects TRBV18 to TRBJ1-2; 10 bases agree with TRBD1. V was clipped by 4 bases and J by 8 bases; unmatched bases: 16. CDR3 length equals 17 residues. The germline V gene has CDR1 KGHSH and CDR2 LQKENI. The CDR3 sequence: CASSRGTGVGPAWGYTF. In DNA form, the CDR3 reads TGTGCCAGCTCACGAGGGACAGGGGTAGGCCCGGCGTGGGGCTACACCTTC. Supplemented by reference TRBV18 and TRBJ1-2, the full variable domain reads NAGVMQNPRHLVRRRGQEARLRCSPMKGHSHVYWYRQLPEEGLKFMVYLQKENIIDESGMPKERFSAEFPKEGPSILRIQQVVRGDSAAYFCASSRGTGVGPAWGYTFGSGTRLTVV.

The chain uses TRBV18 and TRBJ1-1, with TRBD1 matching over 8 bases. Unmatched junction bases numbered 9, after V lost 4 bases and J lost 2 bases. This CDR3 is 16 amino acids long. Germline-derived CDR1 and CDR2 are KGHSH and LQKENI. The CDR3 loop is CASSRGTGIANTEAFF. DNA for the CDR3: TGTGCCAGCTCACGCGGGACAGGCATTGCTAACACTGAAGCTTTCTTT.

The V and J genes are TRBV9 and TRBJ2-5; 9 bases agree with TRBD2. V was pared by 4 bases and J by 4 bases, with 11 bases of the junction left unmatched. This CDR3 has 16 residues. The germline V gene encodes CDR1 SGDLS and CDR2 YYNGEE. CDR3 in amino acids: CASSLGGGGAGETQYF. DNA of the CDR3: TGTGCCAGCAGCCTTGGCGGCGGGGGGGCCGGAGAGACCCAGTACTTC.

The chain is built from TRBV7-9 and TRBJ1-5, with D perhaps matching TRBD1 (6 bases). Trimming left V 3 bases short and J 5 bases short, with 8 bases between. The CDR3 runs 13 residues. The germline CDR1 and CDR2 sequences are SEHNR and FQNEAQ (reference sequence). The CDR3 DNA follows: TGTGCCAGCAGCTTGAAGGGGGATCAGCCCCAGCATTTT. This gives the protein CASSLKGDQPQHF.

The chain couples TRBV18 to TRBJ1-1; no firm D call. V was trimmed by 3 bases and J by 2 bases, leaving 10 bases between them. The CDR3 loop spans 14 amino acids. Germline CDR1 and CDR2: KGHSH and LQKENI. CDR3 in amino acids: CASSPGNPNTEAFF. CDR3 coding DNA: TGTGCCAGCTCACCCGGGAACCCAAACACTGAAGCTTTCTTT.

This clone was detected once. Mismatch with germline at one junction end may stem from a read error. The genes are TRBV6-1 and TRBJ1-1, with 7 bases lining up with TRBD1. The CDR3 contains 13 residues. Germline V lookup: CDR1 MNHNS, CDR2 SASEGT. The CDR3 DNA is TGTGCCAGCAGTGGCCGGGACAGCCCCGCTGGTCCCTTT. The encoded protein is CASSGRDSPAGPF.

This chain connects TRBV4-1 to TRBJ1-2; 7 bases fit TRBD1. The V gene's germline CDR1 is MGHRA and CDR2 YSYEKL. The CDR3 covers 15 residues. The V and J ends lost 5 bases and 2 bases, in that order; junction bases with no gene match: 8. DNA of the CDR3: TGCGCCAGCAGCTTCAACAGGGGATACAACTATGGCTACACCTTC. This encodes CASSFNRGYNYGYTF.

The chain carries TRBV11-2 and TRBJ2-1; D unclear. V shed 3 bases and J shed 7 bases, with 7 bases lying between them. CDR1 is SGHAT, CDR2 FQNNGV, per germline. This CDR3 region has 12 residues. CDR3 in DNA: TGTGCCAGCAGCTTCTCTACGAATGAGCAGTTCTTC. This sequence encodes CASSFSTNEQFF.

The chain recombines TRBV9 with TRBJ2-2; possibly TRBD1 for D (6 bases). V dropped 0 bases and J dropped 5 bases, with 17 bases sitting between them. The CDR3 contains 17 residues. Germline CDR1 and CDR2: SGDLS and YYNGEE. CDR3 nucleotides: TGTGCCAGCAGCGTAGACGGGTCAGGGGCGATGACCGGGGAGCTGTTTTTT. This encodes CASSVDGSGAMTGELFF.

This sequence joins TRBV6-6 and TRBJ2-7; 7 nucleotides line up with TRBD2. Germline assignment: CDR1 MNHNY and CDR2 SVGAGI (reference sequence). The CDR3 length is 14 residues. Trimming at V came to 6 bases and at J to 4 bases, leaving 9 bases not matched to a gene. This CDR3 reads CASSRGGVNYEQYF. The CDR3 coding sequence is TGTGCCAGCAGCCGTGGGGGGGTTAATTACGAGCAGTACTTC.

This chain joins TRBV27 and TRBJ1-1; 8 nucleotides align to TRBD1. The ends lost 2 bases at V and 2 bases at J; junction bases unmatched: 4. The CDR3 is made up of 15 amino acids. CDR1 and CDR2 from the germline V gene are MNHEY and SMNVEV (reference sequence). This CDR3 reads CASSLLGQVNTEAFF. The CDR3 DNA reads TGTGCCAGCAGTTTACTGGGACAGGTTAACACTGAAGCTTTCTTT.

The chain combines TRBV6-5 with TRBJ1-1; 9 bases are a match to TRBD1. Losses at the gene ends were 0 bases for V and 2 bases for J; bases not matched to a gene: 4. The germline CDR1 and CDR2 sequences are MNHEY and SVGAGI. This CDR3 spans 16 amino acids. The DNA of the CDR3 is TGTGCCAGCAGTTACTCGACGACAGGGGGAAACACTGAAGCTTTCTTT. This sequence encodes CASSYSTTGGNTEAFF.

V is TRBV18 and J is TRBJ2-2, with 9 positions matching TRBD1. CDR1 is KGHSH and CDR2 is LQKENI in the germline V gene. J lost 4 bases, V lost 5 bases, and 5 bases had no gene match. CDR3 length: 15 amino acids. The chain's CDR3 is CASSDLQGATGELFF. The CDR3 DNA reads TGTGCCAGCTCAGACCTACAGGGGGCCACCGGGGAGCTGTTTTTT. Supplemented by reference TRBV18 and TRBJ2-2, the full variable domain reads NAGVMQNPRHLVRRRGQEARLRCSPMKGHSHVYWYRQLPEEGLKFMVYLQKENIIDESGMPKERFSAEFPKEGPSILRIQQVVRGDSAAYFCASSDLQGATGELFFGEGSRLTVL.

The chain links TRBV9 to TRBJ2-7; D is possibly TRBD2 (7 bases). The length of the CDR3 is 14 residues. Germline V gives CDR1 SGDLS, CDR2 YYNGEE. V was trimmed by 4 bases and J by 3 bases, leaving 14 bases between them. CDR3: CASSPAGDNYEQYF. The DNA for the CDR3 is TGTGCCAGCAGCCCCGCGGGGGACAACTACGAGCAGTACTTC.

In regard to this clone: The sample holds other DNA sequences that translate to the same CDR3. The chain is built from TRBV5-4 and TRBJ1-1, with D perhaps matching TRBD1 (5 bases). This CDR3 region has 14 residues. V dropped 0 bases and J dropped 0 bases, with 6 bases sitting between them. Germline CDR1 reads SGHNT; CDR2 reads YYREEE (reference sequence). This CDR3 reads CASSLGGVNTEAFF. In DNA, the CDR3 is TGTGCCAGCAGCTTGGGGGGGGTGAACACTGAAGCTTTCTTT.

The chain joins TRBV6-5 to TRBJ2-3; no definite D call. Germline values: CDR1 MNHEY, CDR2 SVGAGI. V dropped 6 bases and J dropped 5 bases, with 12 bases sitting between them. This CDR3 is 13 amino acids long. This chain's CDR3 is CASSTLGVDTQYF. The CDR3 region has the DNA TGTGCCAGCAGCACCCTCGGAGTAGATACGCAGTATTTT.

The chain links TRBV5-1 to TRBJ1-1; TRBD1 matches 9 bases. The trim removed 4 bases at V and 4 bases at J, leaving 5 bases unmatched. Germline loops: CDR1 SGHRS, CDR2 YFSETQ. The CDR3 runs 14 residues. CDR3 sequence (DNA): TGCGCCAGCAGCCCGGGACAGGGAGTCACTGAAGCTTTCTTT. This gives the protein CASSPGQGVTEAFF. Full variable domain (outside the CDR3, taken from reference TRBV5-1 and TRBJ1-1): KAGVTQTPRYLIKTRGQQVTLSCSPISGHRSVSWYQQTPGQGLQFLFEYFSETQRNKGNFPGRFSGRQFSNSRSEMNVSTLELGDSALYLCASSPGQGVTEAFFGQGTRLTVV.